The rows below give T cell receptor beta chains drawn from one sample of a study of blood T cell repertoires in COVID-19. TCRdb's copy holds only in-frame clones and misses some; the assay was immunoSEQ multiplex PCR. The data hold more than 65,000 clones, with more than 75% observed a single time. The specimen was peripheral blood. The receptors originated from a human donor in a cohort sampled during active COVID-19. The CDR3 runs from the conserved cysteine through the conserved F or W. A D gene is named only where the DNA matches it firmly. For some rows the clone size is stated as once, few or many, or as a class when expanded; others skip it.

clone size	J gene	D gene	V gene	CDR3 protein	CDR3 DNA
few	TRBJ1-5	.	TRBV27	CASTLMDPIRGRNQPQHF	TGTGCCAGCACCCTTATGGACCCCATTAGGGGTCGCAATCAGCCCCAGCATTTT
.	TRBJ2-2	.	TRBV19	CASSEGGRGPGELFF	TGTGCCAGTTCGGAAGGCGGCCGGGGTCCTGGGGAGCTGTTTTTT
.	TRBJ1-5	.	TRBV11-2	CASSLGTSSNQPQHF	TGTGCCAGCAGCTTAGGAACATCATCGAATCAGCCCCAGCATTTT
.	TRBJ2-7	.	TRBV28	CASILWESREQYF	TGTGCCAGCATCCTATGGGAGTCGAGAGAGCAGTACTTC
.	TRBJ2-7	TRBD2	TRBV28	CASSLSASGASYEQYF	TGTGCCAGCAGTTTATCGGCTAGCGGGGCTTCCTACGAGCAGTACTTC
.	TRBJ2-7	.	TRBV5-6	CASSPGGGNPYEQYF	TGTGCCAGCAGCCCGGGTGGGGGGAACCCCTACGAGCAGTACTTC
.	TRBJ2-1	TRBD1	TRBV6-5	CASRPFGQVNEQFF	TGTGCCAGCAGGCCCTTCGGACAGGTCAATGAGCAGTTCTTC
.	TRBJ1-2	TRBD1	TRBV5-1	CASSSSGTGGNYGYTF	TGCGCCAGCAGCTCGTCCGGGACAGGGGGTAACTATGGCTACACCTTC
.	TRBJ1-1	TRBD1	TRBV15	CATSRGGTGRERTEAFF	TGTGCCACCAGCAGAGGAGGGACAGGGAGGGAGAGGACTGAAGCTTTCTTT
.	TRBJ1-1	TRBD1	TRBV28	CASSTPPGTGGSEAFF	TGTGCCAGCAGTACCCCTCCCGGGACAGGGGGCTCTGAAGCTTTCTTT
.	TRBJ2-7	TRBD2	TRBV11-2	CASSERAGGGYEQYF	TGTGCCAGCAGCGAAAGAGCGGGAGGTGGCTACGAGCAGTACTTC
.	TRBJ1-2	.	TRBV6-4	CASSDPGLGYTF	TGTGCCAGCAGTGACCCGGGACTCGGCTACACCTTC
.	TRBJ1-6	.	TRBV7-9	CASSSGQLIYSPLHF	TGTGCCAGCAGCTCCGGACAGTTGATCTATTCACCCCTCCACTTT
.	TRBJ2-1	TRBD1	TRBV6-5	CASRTGGSYNEQFF	TGTGCCAGCAGGACAGGGGGCTCCTACAATGAGCAGTTCTTC
.	TRBJ2-1	TRBD1	TRBV9	CASSVEQGYEQFF	TGTGCCAGCAGCGTAGAACAGGGGTATGAGCAGTTCTTC
few	TRBJ2-3	.	TRBV4-2	CASSLPALGEVDTQYF	TGTGCCAGCAGCCTACCAGCCCTTGGAGAGGTAGATACGCAGTATTTT
.	TRBJ2-3	.	TRBV28	CASSLPDTDTQYF	TGTGCCAGCAGTTTACCAGACACAGATACGCAGTATTTT
few	TRBJ1-5	TRBD1	TRBV5-1	CASSLEGGGQPQHF	TGCGCCAGCAGCTTGGAAGGGGGCGGTCAGCCCCAGCATTTT
.	TRBJ2-1	TRBD2	TRBV7-3	CASSPTPGTSGRSTYNEQFF	TGTGCCAGCAGCCCAACCCCTGGGACTAGCGGGAGGAGCACCTACAATGAGCAGTTCTTC
once	TRBJ1-1	.	TRBV5-1	CASSFQAGTEAFF	TGCGCCAGCAGCTTCCAGGCAGGCACTGAAGCTTTCTTT
.	TRBJ2-5	.	TRBV6-2/TRBV6-3	CASSYSGARDQYF	TGTGCCAGCAGTTACTCGGGGGCCCGGGACCAGTACTTC
.	TRBJ2-7	.	TRBV7-9	CASSLTGGGPLEQYF	TGTGCCAGCAGCCTCACTGGCGGGGGCCCCCTCGAGCAGTACTTC